The present entry profiles one T cell receptor (beta chain) with its context. The sample originates from a study of CD8 T cells in Susac syndrome. RNA, at about 0.45 to 1 ug, was reverse transcribed with random hexamers. In TCRdb, the immunoSEQ multiplex PCR reads were re-called with MiXCR into one record per CDR3 protein. Of about 300,000 distinct CDR3 sequences detected, 92% appear once; the ten largest clones hold roughly 0.07%. This CDR3 spans 13 amino acids. Germline-derived CDR1 and CDR2 are SEHNR and FQNEAQ (reference sequence). Trimming removed 4 bases at V and 5 bases at J, with 11 bases between.

The V and J genes are TRBV7-9 and TRBJ1-1; a weak D match, TRBD1 (6 bases). The TCR originated in a human donor with multiple sclerosis. The specimen was CD4+ T cells from PBMCs. The CDR3 sequence: CASSWTVGTEAFF. The CDR3 DNA follows: TGTGCCAGCAGCTGGACAGTAGGTACTGAAGCTTTCTTT. Filled out from reference TRBV7-9 and TRBJ1-1, the complete variable domain reads DTGVSQNPRHKITKRGQNVTFRCDPISEHNRLYWYRQTLGQGPEFLTYFQNEAQLEKSRLLSDRFSAERPKGSFSTLEIQRTEQGDSAMYLCASSWTVGTEAFFGQGTRLTVV.